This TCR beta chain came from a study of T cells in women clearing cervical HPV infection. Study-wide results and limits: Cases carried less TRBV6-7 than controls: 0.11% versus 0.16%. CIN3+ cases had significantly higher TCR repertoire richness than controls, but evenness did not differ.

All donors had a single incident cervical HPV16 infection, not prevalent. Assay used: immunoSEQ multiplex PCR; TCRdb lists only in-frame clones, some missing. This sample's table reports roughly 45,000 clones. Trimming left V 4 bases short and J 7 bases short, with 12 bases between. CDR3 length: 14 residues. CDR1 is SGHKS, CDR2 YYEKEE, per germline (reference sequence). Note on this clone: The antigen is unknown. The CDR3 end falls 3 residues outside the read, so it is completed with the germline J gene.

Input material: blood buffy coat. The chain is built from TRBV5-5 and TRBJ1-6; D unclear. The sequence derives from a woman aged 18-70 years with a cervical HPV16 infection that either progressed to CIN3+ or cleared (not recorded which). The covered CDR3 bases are TGTGCCAGCAGCCTCGAGGCAATGAATTCACCC. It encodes CASSLEAMNSP. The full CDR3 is CASSLEAMNSPLHF. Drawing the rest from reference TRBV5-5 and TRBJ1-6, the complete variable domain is DAGVTQSPTHLIKTRGQQVTLRCSPISGHKSVSWYQQVLGQGPQFIFQYYEKEERGRGNFPDRFSARQFPNYSSELNVNALLLGDSALYLCASSLEAMNSPLHFGNGTRLTVT.